This T cell receptor beta chain was profiled in a study of CD8 T cells in ankylosing spondylitis. Study findings and constraints: The authors found the disease-linked clones to be CD8+ and relatively rare in peripheral blood.

This clonotype was counted between two and nine times. Its antigen is unknown. This CDR3 is 15 amino acids long. Trimming took off 3 bases at V and 2 bases at J, with 14 bases between the two ends. The germline CDR1 and CDR2 sequences are SSHAT and FNYEAQ (reference sequence). A quantitative 5'-RACE method, one with molecular barcodes, was used to make TCR beta libraries. TCRdb used MiXCR to reprocess the 5' RACE reads, holding one entry per CDR3 protein. The sample records some 16,000 distinct CDR3 sequences, roughly 8.2% being singletons. The gene calls are TRBV7-7 and TRBJ2-7, with a tentative D call TRBD1 (6 bases). The source of this sequence is a male donor with ankylosing spondylitis or in good health (not recorded which). What was sequenced was blood. Here the CDR3 reads CASSLSGTYTYEQYF. The CDR3 DNA sequence: TGTGCCAGCAGCTTGTCCGGGACATATACCTACGAGCAGTACTTC.